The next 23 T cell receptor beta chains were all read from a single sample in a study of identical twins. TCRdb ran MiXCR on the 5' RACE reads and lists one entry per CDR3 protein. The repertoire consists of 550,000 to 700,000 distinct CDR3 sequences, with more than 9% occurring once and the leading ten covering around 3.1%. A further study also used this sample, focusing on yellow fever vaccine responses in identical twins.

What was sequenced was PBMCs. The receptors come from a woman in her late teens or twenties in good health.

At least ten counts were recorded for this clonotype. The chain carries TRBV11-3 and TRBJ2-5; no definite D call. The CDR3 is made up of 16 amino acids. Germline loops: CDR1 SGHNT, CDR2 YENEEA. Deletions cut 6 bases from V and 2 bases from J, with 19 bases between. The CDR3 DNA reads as TGTGCCAGCAGAAACAATCCCCTCAAAGGACAAGAGACCCAGTACTTC. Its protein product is CASRNNPLKGQETQYF.

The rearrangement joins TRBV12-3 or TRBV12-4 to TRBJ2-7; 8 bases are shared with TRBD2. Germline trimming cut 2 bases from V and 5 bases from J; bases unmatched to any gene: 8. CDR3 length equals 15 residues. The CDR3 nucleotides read TGTGCCAGCAGTTTAAACCGGGAGGGGGTGAACGAGCAGTACTTC. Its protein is CASSLNREGVNEQYF.

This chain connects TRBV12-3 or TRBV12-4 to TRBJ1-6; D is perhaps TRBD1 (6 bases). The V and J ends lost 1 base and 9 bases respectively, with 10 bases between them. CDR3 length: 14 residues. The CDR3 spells CASSLVDRFSPLHF. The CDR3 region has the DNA TGTGCCAGCAGTTTAGTAGACAGGTTTTCACCCCTCCACTTT.

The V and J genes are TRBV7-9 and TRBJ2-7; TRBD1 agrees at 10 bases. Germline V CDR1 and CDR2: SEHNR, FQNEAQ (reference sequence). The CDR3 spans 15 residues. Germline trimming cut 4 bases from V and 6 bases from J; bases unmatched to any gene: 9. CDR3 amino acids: CASSWETGGDSEQYF. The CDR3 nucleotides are TGTGCCAGCAGCTGGGAGACAGGGGGCGATTCCGAGCAGTACTTC.

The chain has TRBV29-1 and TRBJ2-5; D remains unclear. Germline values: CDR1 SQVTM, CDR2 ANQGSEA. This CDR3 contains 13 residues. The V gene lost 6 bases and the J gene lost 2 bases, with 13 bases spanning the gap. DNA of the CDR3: TGCAGCGTCGCCCTCGGAGCACAAGAGACCCAGTACTTC. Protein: CSVALGAQETQYF.

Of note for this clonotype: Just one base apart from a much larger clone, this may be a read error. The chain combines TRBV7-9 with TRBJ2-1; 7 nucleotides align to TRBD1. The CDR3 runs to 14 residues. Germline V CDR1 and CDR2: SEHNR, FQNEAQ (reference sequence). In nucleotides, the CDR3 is TGTGCCAGCAGCCCCGGGACAGCTTACAATAAGCAGTTCTTC. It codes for CASSPGTAYNKQFF.

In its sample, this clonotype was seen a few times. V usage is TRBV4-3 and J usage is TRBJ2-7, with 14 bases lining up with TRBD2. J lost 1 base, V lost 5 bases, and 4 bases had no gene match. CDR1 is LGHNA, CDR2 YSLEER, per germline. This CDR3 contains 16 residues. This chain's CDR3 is CASSEGLAGGSYEQYF. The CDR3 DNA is TGCGCCAGCAGCGAAGGACTAGCGGGAGGTTCCTACGAGCAGTACTTC.

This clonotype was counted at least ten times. The CDR3 region has the DNA TGCAGCGTTCTGAAGACTGGGGCCAACGTCCTGACTTTC. Translation gives CSVLKTGANVLTF. The chain joins TRBV29-1 to TRBJ2-6; D uncertain. The germline V gene has CDR1 SQVTM and CDR2 ANQGSEA. The CDR3 has 13 residues. The V gene lost 5 bases and the J gene lost 2 bases, with 7 bases spanning the gap.

DNA of the CDR3: TGTGCCATCAATGGACAGGGGGCTCTCTACGAGCAGTACTTC. Translation gives CAINGQGALYEQYF. The chain recombines TRBV10-3 with TRBJ2-7; 11 bases align to TRBD1. With 7 bases clipped from V and 3 bases from J, the junction kept 5 bases outside the gene matches. CDR3 length: 14 residues. CDR1 ENHRY and CDR2 SYGVKD come from the germline V gene.

CDR3 protein: CASWQGNFYEQFF. CDR3 in DNA: TGTGCCTCCTGGCAGGGGAATTTTTATGAGCAGTTCTTC. V gene TRBV6-1 combines with J gene TRBJ2-1; TRBD1 is a possible D gene (6 bases). Germline V gene data show CDR1 as MNHNS and CDR2 as SASEGT. Between the trimmed V and J ends, which lost 11 bases and 8 bases, there was a span of 19 bases. CDR3 length equals 13 residues.

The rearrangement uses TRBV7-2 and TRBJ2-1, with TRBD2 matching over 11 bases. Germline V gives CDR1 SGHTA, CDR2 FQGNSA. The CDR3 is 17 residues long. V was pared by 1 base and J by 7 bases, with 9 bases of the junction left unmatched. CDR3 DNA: TGTGCCAGCAGCTTAGTGACTAGCGGGGCATCTGGGAATGAGCAGTTCTTC. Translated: CASSLVTSGASGNEQFF.

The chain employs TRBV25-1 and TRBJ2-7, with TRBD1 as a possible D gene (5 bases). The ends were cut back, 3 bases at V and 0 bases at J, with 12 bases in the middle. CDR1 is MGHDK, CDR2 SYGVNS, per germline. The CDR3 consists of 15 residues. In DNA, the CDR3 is TGTGCCAGCAGTGAGTCTATCGGACACTCCTACGAGCAGTACTTC. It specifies CASSESIGHSYEQYF.

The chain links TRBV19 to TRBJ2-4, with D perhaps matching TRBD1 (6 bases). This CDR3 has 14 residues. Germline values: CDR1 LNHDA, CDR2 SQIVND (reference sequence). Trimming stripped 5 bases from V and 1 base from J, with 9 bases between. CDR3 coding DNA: TGTGCCAGTAGTCGGACAGCTGCCAAAAACATTCAGTACTTC. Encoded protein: CASSRTAAKNIQYF.

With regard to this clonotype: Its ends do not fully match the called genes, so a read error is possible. In DNA form, the CDR3 reads TGTGCTAGCAGCGCCGGGAGTACCGATACGCAGTATTTT. This encodes CASSAGSTDTQYF. The chain links TRBV7-7 to TRBJ2-3; TRBD2 is a possible D gene (6 bases). Germline V gene data show CDR1 as SSHAT and CDR2 as FNYEAQ (reference sequence). The CDR3 runs 13 residues.

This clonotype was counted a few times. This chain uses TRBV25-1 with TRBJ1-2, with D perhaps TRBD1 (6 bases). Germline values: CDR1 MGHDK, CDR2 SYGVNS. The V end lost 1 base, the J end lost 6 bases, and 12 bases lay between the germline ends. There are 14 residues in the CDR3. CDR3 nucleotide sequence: TGTGCCAGCAGTGAATCAGACAGGCCAAATGGCTACACCTTC. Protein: CASSESDRPNGYTF.

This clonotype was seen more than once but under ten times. CDR3 loop: CASSYEEKLFF. The CDR3 nucleotides are TGTGCCAGCAGTTATGAAGAAAAACTGTTTTTT. V is TRBV28 and J is TRBJ1-4; D uncertain. CDR1 MDHEN and CDR2 SYDVKM come from the germline V gene. The ends were cut back, 4 bases at V and 8 bases at J, with 5 bases in the middle. This CDR3 has 11 amino acids.

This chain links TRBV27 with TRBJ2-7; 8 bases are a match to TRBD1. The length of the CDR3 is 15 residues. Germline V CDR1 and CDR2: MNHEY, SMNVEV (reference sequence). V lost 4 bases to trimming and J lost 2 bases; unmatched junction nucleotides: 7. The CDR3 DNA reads TGTGCCAGCAGTTCTGCGGACAGGGCCCCCTACGAGCAGTACTTC. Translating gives CASSSADRAPYEQYF.

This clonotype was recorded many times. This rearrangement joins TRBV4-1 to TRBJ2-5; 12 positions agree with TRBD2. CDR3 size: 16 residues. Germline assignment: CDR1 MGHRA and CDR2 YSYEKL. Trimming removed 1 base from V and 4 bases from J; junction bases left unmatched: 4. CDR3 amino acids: CASSQASGRGRETQYF. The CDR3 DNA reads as TGCGCCAGCAGCCAAGCTAGCGGGAGGGGTAGAGAGACCCAGTACTTC.

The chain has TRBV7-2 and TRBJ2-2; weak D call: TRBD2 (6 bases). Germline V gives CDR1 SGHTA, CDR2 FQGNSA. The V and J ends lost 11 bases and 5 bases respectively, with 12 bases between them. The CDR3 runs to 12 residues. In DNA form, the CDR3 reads TGTGCCGCGGGGCGCAGAACCGGGGAGCTGTTTTTT. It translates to CAAGRRTGELFF.

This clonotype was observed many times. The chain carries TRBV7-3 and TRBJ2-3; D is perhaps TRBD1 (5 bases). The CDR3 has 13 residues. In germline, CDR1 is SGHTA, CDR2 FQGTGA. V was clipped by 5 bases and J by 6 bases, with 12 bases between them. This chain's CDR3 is CASSPDSVDTQYF. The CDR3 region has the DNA TGTGCCAGCAGCCCCGACAGTGTGGATACGCAGTATTTT.

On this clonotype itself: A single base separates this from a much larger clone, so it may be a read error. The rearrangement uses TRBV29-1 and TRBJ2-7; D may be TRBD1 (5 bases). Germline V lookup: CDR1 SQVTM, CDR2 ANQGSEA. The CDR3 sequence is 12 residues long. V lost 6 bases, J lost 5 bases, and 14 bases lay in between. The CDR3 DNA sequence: TGCAGCGTACAGCAGGGTATCCACGAGCAGTACTTC. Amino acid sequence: CSVQQGIHEQYF.

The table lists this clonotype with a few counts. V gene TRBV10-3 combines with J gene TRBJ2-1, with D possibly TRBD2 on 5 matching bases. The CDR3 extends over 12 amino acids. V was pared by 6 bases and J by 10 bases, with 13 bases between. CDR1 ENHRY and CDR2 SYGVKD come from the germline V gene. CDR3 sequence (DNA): TGTGCCATCAGCTCTAACGGGGTCGAGCAGTTCTTC. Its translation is CAISSNGVEQFF.

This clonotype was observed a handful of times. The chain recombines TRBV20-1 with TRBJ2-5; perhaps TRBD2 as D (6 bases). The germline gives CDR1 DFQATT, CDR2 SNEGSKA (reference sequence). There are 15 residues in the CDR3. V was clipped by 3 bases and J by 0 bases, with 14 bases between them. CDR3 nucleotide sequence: TGCAGTGCTAGGATCCCTAGCGTGTACCAAGAGACCCAGTACTTC. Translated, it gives CSARIPSVYQETQYF.